This TCR beta chain was documented in a study of lymphopenia after photon versus proton radiotherapy. Remarks on this clone: Antigen unknown.

Some clones are missing from TCRdb's copy, which holds only in-frame ones; the method was immunoSEQ multiplex PCR. The sample holds 150,000 to 200,000 clones; roughly nine tenths are singletons and the top ten take around 5.1%. Broader study findings: Under photons, naive T cells and diversity fell while effector/memory populations rose. After lymphocyte nadir, photon-treated repertoires showed oligoclonal expansion, especially CD8+ Temra. Authors raise, but do not show, better survival with proton therapy.

CDR3 length: 15 residues. The V end lost 8 bases, the J end lost 4 bases, and 18 bases lay between the germline ends. CDR1 and CDR2 from the germline V gene are LNHDA and SQIVND (reference sequence). The source material was peripheral blood, sampled from a patient treated with photon-based radiotherapy. This receptor was obtained from a man aged 50 to 59 with gastric cancer. The V and J genes are TRBV19 and TRBJ2-1, with D hard to call. CDR3 bases: TGTGCCAGTGGACCAGGAAAGCCGTCATACAATGAGCAGTTCTTC. This translates into CASGPGKPSYNEQFF.